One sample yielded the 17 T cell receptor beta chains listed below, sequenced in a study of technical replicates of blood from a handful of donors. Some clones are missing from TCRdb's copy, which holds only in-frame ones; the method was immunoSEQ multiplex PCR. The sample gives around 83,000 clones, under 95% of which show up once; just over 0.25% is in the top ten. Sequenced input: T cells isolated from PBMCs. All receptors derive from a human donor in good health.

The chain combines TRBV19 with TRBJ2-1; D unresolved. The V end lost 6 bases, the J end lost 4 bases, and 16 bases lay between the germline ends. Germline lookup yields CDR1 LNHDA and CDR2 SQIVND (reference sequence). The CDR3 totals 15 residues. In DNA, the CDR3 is TGTGCCAGTAGCCCCGGATCGGCAGCGTACAATGAGCAGTTCTTC. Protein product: CASSPGSAAYNEQFF. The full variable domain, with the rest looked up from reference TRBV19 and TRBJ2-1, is DGGITQSPKYLFRKEGQNVTLSCEQNLNHDAMYWYRQDPGQGLRLIYYSQIVNDFQKGDIAEGYSVSREKKESFPLTVTSAQKNPTAFYLCASSPGSAAYNEQFFGPGTRLTVL.

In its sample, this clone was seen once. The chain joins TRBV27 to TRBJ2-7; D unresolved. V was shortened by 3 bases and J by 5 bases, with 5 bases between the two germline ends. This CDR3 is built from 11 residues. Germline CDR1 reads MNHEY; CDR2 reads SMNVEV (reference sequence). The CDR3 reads CASSFLHEQYF. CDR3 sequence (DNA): TGTGCCAGCAGTTTTCTCCACGAGCAGTACTTC.

The CDR3 is CASSLASSGGIYNEQFF. Here the CDR3 DNA reads TGTGCCAGCAGCTTAGCCTCTAGCGGGGGGATTTACAATGAGCAGTTCTTC. V is TRBV11-1 and J is TRBJ2-1; 11 nucleotides line up with TRBD2. This CDR3 is 17 amino acids long. Per the germline V gene, CDR1 is SGHAT and CDR2 is FQDESV (reference sequence). With V trimmed by 0 bases and J by 4 bases, 5 bases remained unmatched.

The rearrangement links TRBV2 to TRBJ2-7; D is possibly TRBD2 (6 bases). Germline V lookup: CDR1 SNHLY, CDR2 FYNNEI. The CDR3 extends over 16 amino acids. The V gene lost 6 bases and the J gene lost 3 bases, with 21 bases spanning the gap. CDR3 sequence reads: CASSELARELVYEQYF. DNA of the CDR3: TGTGCCAGCAGCGAATTAGCGCGGGAACTCGTCTACGAGCAGTACTTC.

CDR3 DNA: TGTGCCAGCAGTGGGCGCGTAGCGGGAGTCGTCGGTGATACGCAGTATTTT. It encodes CASSGRVAGVVGDTQYF. J is TRBJ2-3 and V is TRBV2, with 9 bases lining up with TRBD2. Germline trimming cut 4 bases from V and 6 bases from J; bases unmatched to any gene: 14. Per the germline V gene, CDR1 is SNHLY and CDR2 is FYNNEI. The CDR3 is made up of 17 amino acids.

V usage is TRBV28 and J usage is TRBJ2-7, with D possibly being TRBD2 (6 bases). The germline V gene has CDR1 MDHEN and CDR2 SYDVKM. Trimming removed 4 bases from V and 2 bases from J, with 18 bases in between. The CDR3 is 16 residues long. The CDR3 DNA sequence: TGTGCCAGCAGTTACCCCCTGGAGGGGAGAACCTACGAGCAGTACTTC. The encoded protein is CASSYPLEGRTYEQYF.

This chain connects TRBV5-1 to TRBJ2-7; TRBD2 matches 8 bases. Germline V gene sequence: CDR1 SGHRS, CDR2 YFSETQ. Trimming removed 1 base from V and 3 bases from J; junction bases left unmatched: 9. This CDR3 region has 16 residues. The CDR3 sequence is CASSLKSAGGNYEQYF. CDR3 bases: TGCGCCAGCAGCTTGAAGTCGGCGGGAGGAAACTACGAGCAGTACTTC.

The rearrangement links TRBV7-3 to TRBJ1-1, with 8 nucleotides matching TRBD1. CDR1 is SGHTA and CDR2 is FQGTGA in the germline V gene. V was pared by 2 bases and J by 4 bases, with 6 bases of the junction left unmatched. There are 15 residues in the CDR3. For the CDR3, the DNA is TGTGCCAGCAGCTTAGGGGGAACAGGGGGCACTGAAGCTTTCTTT. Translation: CASSLGGTGGTEAFF.

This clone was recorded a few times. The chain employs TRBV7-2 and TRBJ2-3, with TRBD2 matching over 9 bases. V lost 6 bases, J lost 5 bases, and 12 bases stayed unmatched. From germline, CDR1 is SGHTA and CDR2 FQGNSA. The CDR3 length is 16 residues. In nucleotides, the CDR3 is TGTGCCAGCAGGCCAACAGTAGCGGGAGATAAAGATACGCAGTATTTT. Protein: CASRPTVAGDKDTQYF.

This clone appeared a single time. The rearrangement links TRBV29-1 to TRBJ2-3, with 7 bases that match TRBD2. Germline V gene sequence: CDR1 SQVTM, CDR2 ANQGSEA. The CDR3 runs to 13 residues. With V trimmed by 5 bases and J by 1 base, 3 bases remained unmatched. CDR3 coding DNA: TGCAGCGTTCAAACTAGCGGCACAGATACGCAGTATTTT. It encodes CSVQTSGTDTQYF.

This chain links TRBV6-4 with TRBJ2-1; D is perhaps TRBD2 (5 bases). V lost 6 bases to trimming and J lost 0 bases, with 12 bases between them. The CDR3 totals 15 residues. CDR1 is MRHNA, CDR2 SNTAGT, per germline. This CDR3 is CASSLDSNSYNEQFF. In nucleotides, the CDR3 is TGTGCCAGCAGCCTGGACTCAAACTCCTACAATGAGCAGTTCTTC.

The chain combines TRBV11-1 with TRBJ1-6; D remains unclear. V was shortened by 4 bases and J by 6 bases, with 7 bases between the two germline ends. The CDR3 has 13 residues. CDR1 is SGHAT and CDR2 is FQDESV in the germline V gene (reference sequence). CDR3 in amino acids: CASSSTRNSPLHF. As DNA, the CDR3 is TGTGCCAGCAGCTCAACACGTAATTCACCCCTCCACTTT. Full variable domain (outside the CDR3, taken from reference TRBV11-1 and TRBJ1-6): EAEVAQSPRYKITEKSQAVAFWCDPISGHATLYWYRQILGQGPELLVQFQDESVVDDSQLPKDRFSAERLKGVDSTLKIQPAELGDSAMYLCASSSTRNSPLHFGNGTRLTVT.

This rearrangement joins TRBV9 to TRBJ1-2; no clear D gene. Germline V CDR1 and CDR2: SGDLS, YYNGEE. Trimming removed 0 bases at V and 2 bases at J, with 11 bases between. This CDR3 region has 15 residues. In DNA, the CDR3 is TGTGCCAGCAGCGTAGCTTCAAGAGCAAACTATGGCTACACCTTC. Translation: CASSVASRANYGYTF.

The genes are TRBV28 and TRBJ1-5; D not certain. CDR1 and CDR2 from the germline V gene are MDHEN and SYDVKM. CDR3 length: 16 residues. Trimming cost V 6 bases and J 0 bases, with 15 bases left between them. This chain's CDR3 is CASREVGRLSNQPQHF. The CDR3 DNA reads TGTGCCAGCAGGGAGGTAGGCAGACTTAGCAATCAGCCCCAGCATTTT.

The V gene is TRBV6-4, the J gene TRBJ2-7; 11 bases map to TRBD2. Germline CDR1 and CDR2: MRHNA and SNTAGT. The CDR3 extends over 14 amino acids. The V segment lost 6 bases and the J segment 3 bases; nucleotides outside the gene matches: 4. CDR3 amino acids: CASRLGLAVYEQYF. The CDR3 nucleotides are TGTGCCAGCAGGTTGGGACTAGCGGTCTACGAGCAGTACTTC.

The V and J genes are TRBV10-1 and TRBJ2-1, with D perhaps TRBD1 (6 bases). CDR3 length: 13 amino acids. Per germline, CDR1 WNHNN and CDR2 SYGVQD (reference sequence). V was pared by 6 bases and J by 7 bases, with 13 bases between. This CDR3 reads CASSTGTWNEQFF. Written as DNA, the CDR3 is TGCGCCAGCAGCACCGGGACATGGAATGAGCAGTTCTTC.

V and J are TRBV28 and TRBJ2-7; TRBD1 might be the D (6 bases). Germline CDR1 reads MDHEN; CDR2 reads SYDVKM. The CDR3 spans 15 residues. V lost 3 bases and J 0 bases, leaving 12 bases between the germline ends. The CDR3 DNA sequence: TGTGCCAGCAGTTTTGGGGACAAGAGCTCCTACGAGCAGTACTTC. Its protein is CASSFGDKSSYEQYF.